Sequencing of this T cell receptor beta chain was carried out in a study of PD-1 blockade in classical Hodgkin lymphoma. V was clipped by 0 bases and J by 4 bases, with 15 bases between them. The CDR3 is 16 amino acids. CDR1 and CDR2 (germline): SGHRS, YFSETQ. Only in-frame clones appear in the TCRdb table, and some are missing; sequencing was by immunoSEQ multiplex PCR. The sample lists under 80,000 clones; approximately 93% were seen once. A single count supports this clone. Time point of the sample: newly diagnosed, previously untreated cHL patient sample. This chain connects TRBV5-1 to TRBJ2-3; D not certain. Sequencing was done on a sample of peripheral blood mononuclear cells (PBMCs). This TCR was recovered from a human donor with classical Hodgkin lymphoma. The CDR3 nucleotides read TGCGCCAGCAGCTTGGGTACAAGGACCGGCCCAGATACGCAGTATTTT. Its protein product is CASSLGTRTGPDTQYF.